What follows are 14 T cell receptor beta chains derived from one specimen sequenced in a study of blood T cell repertoires in COVID-19 (dated by TCRdb to 2020 to 2021). The library was prepared using the immunoSEQ multiplex PCR assay. Here the immuneACCESS table is served through TCRdb, limited to in-frame sequences with V and J called. Missing clones are a known gap in these copies; in checked studies unresolved V genes cover under half, and the rest lacks a known reason. Present in this sample are around 99,000 clones, roughly 80% of which were seen just once. Of the sample, almost 4.5% is held by the ten largest clones. The material sequenced was peripheral blood. Receptor source: a human donor in a cohort sampled during active or convalescent COVID-19.

This clone was observed a single time. The gene calls are TRBV7-2 and TRBJ1-2; the match to TRBD1 covers 9 bases. The germline V gene has CDR1 SGHTA and CDR2 FQGNSA. The CDR3 extends over 16 amino acids. Trimming at V came to 5 bases and at J to 7 bases, leaving 14 bases not matched to a gene. The CDR3 bases are TGTGCCAGCAGCCCCATGGGTGGGACAGGGTCATCTGGCTACACCTTC. This translates into CASSPMGGTGSSGYTF.

This chain uses TRBV2 with TRBJ2-7, with D maybe TRBD2 (5 bases). Germline values: CDR1 SNHLY, CDR2 FYNNEI. The CDR3 is made up of 14 amino acids. Trimming left V 4 bases short and J 2 bases short, with 12 bases between. CDR3 in amino acids: CASSGPSRPYEQYF. The CDR3 coding sequence is TGTGCCAGCAGTGGCCCTAGCCGCCCCTACGAGCAGTACTTC. Supplemented by reference TRBV2 and TRBJ2-7, the full variable domain reads EPEVTQTPSHQVTQMGQEVILRCVPISNHLYFYWYRQILGQKVEFLVSFYNNEISEKSEIFDDQFSVERPDGSNFTLKIRSTKLEDSAMYFCASSGPSRPYEQYFGPGTRLTVT.

The chain joins TRBV6-5 to TRBJ1-1; TRBD1 matches 8 bases. V shed 9 bases and J 6 bases; nucleotides not matched to a gene: 9. The CDR3 loop spans 13 amino acids. Germline lookup yields CDR1 MNHEY and CDR2 SVGAGI. The DNA for the CDR3 is TGTGCCAGTAGAAGGACAGGGCGGGCTGAAGCTTTCTTT. Its protein is CASRRTGRAEAFF.

The rearrangement links TRBV7-8 to TRBJ1-2; D remains unclear. The CDR3 extends over 14 amino acids. CDR1 SGHVS and CDR2 FQNEAQ come from the germline V gene. V dropped 2 bases and J dropped 4 bases, with 11 bases sitting between them. DNA for the CDR3: TGTGCCAGCAGCTTAATGGTCATCGGCTATGGCTACACCTTC. Translating it yields CASSLMVIGYGYTF.

J is TRBJ1-2 and V is TRBV5-5; a possible D gene is TRBD1 (6 bases). The V end lost 0 bases, the J end lost 4 bases, and 10 bases lay between the germline ends. Germline-derived CDR1 and CDR2 are SGHKS and YYEKEE (reference sequence). CDR3 size: 14 residues. This CDR3 reads CASSLAGASYGYTF. The CDR3, as DNA: TGTGCCAGCAGCTTGGCAGGGGCCAGCTATGGCTACACCTTC.

This chain connects TRBV5-1 to TRBJ2-3; 8 nucleotides align to TRBD1. Looked up from germline, CDR1 is SGHRS and CDR2 is YFSETQ. The V and J ends lost 0 bases and 6 bases, in that order; junction bases with no gene match: 6. The CDR3 consists of 15 residues. The CDR3 sequence is CASSLGTGRWDTQYF. The DNA for the CDR3 is TGCGCCAGCAGCTTGGGGACAGGGAGATGGGATACGCAGTATTTT.

The J gene is TRBJ2-7, the V gene TRBV6-5, with 12 bases lining up with TRBD2. The CDR3 has 16 residues. CDR1 is MNHEY and CDR2 is SVGAGI in the germline V gene. V trimming: 0 bases; J trimming: 7 bases; junction bases outside the gene matches: 7. CDR3 sequence reads: CASSYSLTSGSMEQYF. The CDR3 nucleotides read TGTGCCAGCAGTTACTCGTTGACTAGCGGGAGTATGGAGCAGTACTTC.

The rearrangement uses TRBV2 and TRBJ2-5, with TRBD2 identical over 7 bases. Looked up from germline, CDR1 is SNHLY and CDR2 is FYNNEI. V was pared by 6 bases and J by 7 bases, with 14 bases of the junction left unmatched. The CDR3 has 15 residues. The CDR3 here is CASSWTSSTGGTQYF. CDR3 DNA sequence: TGTGCCAGCAGCTGGACTAGTTCCACCGGGGGGACCCAGTACTTC. The whole variable domain, remainder taken from reference TRBV2 and TRBJ2-5, is EPEVTQTPSHQVTQMGQEVILRCVPISNHLYFYWYRQILGQKVEFLVSFYNNEISEKSEIFDDQFSVERPDGSNFTLKIRSTKLEDSAMYFCASSWTSSTGGTQYFGPGTRLLVL.

The chain combines TRBV27 with TRBJ1-5; 7 bases align to TRBD1. CDR1 is MNHEY, CDR2 SMNVEV, per germline (reference sequence). After removal of 5 bases from V and 11 bases from J, the junction contained 21 bases not matched to a gene. This CDR3 is 17 amino acids long. The CDR3 reads CASSTNSGQTRPTAQHF. The CDR3 region has the DNA TGTGCCAGCAGTACCAACTCGGGACAGACCCGCCCCACAGCCCAGCATTTT.

This clone was detected once. CDR3 DNA sequence: TGTGCCAGCAGTGAAATACAGCCGGCGGGTGAGACCCAGTACTTC. Protein product: CASSEIQPAGETQYF. The chain links TRBV6-1 to TRBJ2-5; D is possibly TRBD2 (5 bases). Trimming took off 2 bases at V and 5 bases at J, with 15 bases between the two ends. CDR1 is MNHNS and CDR2 is SASEGT in the germline V gene. The CDR3 covers 15 residues.

This rearrangement joins TRBV4-3 to TRBJ2-7; 8 bases fit TRBD1. Trimming at V came to 0 bases and at J to 3 bases, leaving 4 bases not matched to a gene. This CDR3 comprises 15 residues. CDR1 LGHNA and CDR2 YSLEER come from the germline V gene. The CDR3 nucleotides read TGCGCCAGCAGCCAAGAGAGGACAGGGCTCTACGAGCAGTACTTC. It specifies CASSQERTGLYEQYF.

The V call is TRBV6-6, the J call TRBJ2-7, with 7 bases fitting TRBD1. Germline V gene sequence: CDR1 MNHNY, CDR2 SVGAGI (reference sequence). V shed 5 bases, J shed 7 bases, and the junction held 8 bases outside the gene matches. The CDR3 runs 13 residues. The CDR3 reads CASSKTGPGEQYF. CDR3 nucleotides: TGTGCCAGCAGTAAGACAGGGCCGGGTGAGCAGTACTTC.

This chain links TRBV11-2 with TRBJ1-2; maybe TRBD1 (6 bases). CDR1 and CDR2 from the germline V gene are SGHAT and FQNNGV. Trimming removed 0 bases at V and 6 bases at J, with 14 bases between. This CDR3 has 15 amino acids. CDR3: CASSLDRGQQDGYTF. The CDR3 region has the DNA TGTGCCAGCAGCTTAGATAGAGGACAGCAGGATGGCTACACCTTC. Together with reference TRBV11-2 and TRBJ1-2, the CDR3 gives the full variable domain: EAGVAQSPRYKIIEKRQSVAFWCNPISGHATLYWYQQILGQGPKLLIQFQNNGVVDDSQLPKDRFSAERLKGVDSTLKIQPAKLEDSAVYLCASSLDRGQQDGYTFGSGTRLTVV.

The V gene is TRBV4-1, the J gene TRBJ1-3; possible D gene TRBD1, 6 bases. The CDR3 is 14 amino acids. Looked up from germline, CDR1 is MGHRA and CDR2 is YSYEKL. The V end was cut by 6 bases, the J end by 6 bases, with 15 bases between. The CDR3 DNA follows: TGCGCCAGCAGGGGCAGGGGTGATGAAAACACCATATATTTT. This codes for CASRGRGDENTIYF.